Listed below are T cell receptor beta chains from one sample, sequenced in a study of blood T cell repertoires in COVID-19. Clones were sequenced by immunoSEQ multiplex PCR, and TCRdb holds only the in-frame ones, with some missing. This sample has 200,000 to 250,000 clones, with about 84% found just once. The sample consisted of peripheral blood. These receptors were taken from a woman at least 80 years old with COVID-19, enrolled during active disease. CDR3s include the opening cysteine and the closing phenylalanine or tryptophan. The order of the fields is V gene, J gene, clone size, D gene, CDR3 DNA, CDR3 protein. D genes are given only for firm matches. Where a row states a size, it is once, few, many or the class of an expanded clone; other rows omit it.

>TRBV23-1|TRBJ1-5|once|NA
TGCGCCAGCGGACCACAGGGAGAAGGCAATCAGCCCCAGCATTTT
CASGPQGEGNQPQHF
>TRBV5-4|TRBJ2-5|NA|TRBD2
TGTGCCAGCAGCTTGGCCGCGTCTGGGCTAGCGGAGACCCGGTACTTC
CASSLAASGLAETRYF
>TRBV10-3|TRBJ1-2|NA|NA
TGTGCCATCAGTGAACTCTCCGAGAACTATGGCTACACCTTC
CAISELSENYGYTF
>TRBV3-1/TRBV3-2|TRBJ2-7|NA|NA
TGTGCCAGCAGCCAGGGCCGCGGCGGGTACGAGCAGTACTTC
CASSQGRGGYEQYF
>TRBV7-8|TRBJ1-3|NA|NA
TGTGCCAGCAGCTTCCAAAACAGGGGAAACACCATATATTTT
CASSFQNRGNTIYF
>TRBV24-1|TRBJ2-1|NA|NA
TGTGCCACCAGTGATATCCTAGGGGCTATGGATGAGCAGTTCTTC
CATSDILGAMDEQFF
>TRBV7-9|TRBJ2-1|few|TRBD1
TGTGCCAGCAGCTTACGGAGAGGGGGCGCGTTTGGCTCCTACAATGAGCAGTTCTTC
CASSLRRGGAFGSYNEQFF
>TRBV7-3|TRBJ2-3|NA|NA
TGTGCCAGCAGCCCAGGGGAGCCAGATACGCAGTATTTT
CASSPGEPDTQYF
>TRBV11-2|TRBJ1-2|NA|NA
TGTGCCAGCAGCCCGAGACAGCTACTTAACTATGGCTACACCTTC
CASSPRQLLNYGYTF
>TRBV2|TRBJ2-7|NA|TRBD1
TGTGCCAGCTTTCAGGGACAGGGTATCCGGGAGCAGTACTTC
CASFQGQGIREQYF
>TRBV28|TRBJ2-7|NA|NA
TGTGCCAGCAGCCGGAGGGTCGACGAGCAGTACTTC
CASSRRVDEQYF
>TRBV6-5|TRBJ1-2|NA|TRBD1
TGTGCCAGCAGAAGACAGGGTTCTAACTATGGCTACACCTTC
CASRRQGSNYGYTF
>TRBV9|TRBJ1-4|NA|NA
TGTGCCAGCAGCGTAGCCCCATTTAATGAAAAACTGTTTTTT
CASSVAPFNEKLFF
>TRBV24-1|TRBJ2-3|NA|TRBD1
TGTGCCACCAGTGAGGCAGGGGGCAGAGATACGCAGTATTTT
CATSEAGGRDTQYF
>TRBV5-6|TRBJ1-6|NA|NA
TGTGCCAGCAGCTTGGCCGGGAGCTCCTATAATTCACCCCTCCACTTT
CASSLAGSSYNSPLHF
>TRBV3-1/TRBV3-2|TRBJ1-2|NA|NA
TGTGCCAGCAGCCAAGATTGGGGGGGCTATGGCTACACCTTC
CASSQDWGGYGYTF
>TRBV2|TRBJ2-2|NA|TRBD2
TGTGCCAGCACCGGGACTAGCGGGAGCGCGGCGAACACCGGGGAGCTGTTTTTT
CASTGTSGSAANTGELFF
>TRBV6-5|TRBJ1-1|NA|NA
TGTGCCAGCAGTAAAACACAGGGTTGGGACACTGAAGCTTTCTTT
CASSKTQGWDTEAFF
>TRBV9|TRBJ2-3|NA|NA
TGTGCCAGCAGCTCCAACGGGAGATCTGCAGATACGCAGTATTTT
CASSSNGRSADTQYF
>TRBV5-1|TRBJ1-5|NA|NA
TGCGCCAGCAGCCCGACAGCAGGCAATCAGCCCCAGCATTTT
CASSPTAGNQPQHF
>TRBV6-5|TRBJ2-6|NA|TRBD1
TGTGCCAGCAGCCGAGGACAGGGATGGGCCAACGTCCTGACTTTC
CASSRGQGWANVLTF
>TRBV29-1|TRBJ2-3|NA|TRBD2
TGCAGCGTCGAGAGGACTAGCTCAACAGATACGCAGTATTTT
CSVERTSSTDTQYF
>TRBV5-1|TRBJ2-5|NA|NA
TGCGCCAGCAGCTTGAGTGACAGGTGGGCAGAGACCCAGTACTTC
CASSLSDRWAETQYF
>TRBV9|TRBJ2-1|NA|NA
TGTGCCAGCAGCGTATTTGCGGGAATCCAGTTCTTC
CASSVFAGIQFF
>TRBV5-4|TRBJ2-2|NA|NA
TGTGCCACCGGGGACACCGCGAACACCGGGGAGCTGTTTTTT
CATGDTANTGELFF
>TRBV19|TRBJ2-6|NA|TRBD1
TGTGCCAGTAGTTTCAGGGGGCATGGGGCCAACGTCCTGACTTTC
CASSFRGHGANVLTF
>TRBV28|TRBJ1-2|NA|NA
TGTGCCAGCAGTTCCCAGGGGAGGGGATCAGGCTACACCTTC
CASSSQGRGSGYTF
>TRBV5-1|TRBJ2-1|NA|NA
TGCGCCAGCAGCTTGGGGTGGAGCTCCTACAATGAGCAGTTCTTC
CASSLGWSSYNEQFF
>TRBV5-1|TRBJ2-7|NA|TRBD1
TGCGCCAGCAGCACTTGGGGGACAGTTGACGAGCAGTACTTC
CASSTWGTVDEQYF
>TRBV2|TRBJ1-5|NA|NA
TGTGCCAGCAGTCTTGACATCATCAATCAGCCCCAGCATTTT
CASSLDIINQPQHF
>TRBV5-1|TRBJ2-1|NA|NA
TGCGCCAGCAGCCTCACCGCGGGGTCCTACAATGAGCAGTTCTTC
CASSLTAGSYNEQFF
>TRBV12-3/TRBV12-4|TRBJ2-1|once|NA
TGTGCCAGCAGTTTGGGCCAGTACAATGAGCAGTTCTTC
CASSLGQYNEQFF
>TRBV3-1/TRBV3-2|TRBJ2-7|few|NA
TGTGCCAGCACCCCCGGGACATTATCCTACGAGCAGTACTTC
CASTPGTLSYEQYF
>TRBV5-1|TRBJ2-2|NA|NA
TGCGCCAGCAGCTTGTCAGGGGCATACACCGGGGAGCTGTTTTTT
CASSLSGAYTGELFF
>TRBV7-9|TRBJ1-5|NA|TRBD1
TGTGCCAGCAGCGGTTTAGGTGGGACAGTTAGCAATCAGCCCCAGCATTTT
CASSGLGGTVSNQPQHF